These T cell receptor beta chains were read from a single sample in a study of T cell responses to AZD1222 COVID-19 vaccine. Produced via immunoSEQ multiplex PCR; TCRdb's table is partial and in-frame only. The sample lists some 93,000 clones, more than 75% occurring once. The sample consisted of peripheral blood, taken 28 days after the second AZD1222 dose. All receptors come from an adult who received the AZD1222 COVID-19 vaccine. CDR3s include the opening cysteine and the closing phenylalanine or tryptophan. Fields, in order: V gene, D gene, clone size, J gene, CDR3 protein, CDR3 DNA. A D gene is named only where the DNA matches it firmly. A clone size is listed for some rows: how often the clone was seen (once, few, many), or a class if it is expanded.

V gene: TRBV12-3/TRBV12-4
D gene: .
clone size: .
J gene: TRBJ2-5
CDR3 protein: CASSFLGSETQYF
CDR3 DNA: TGTGCCAGCAGTTTTCTCGGTTCAGAGACCCAGTACTTC

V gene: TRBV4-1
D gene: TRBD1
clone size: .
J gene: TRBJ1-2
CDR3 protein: CASSQDRTGNYYGYTF
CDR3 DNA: TGCGCCAGCAGCCAAGACCGGACAGGGAATTACTATGGCTACACCTTC

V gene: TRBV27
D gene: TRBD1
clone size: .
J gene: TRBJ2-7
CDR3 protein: CASSLSHITGTGYEQYF
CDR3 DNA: TGTGCCAGCAGTTTATCGCACATCACCGGGACAGGGTACGAGCAGTACTTC

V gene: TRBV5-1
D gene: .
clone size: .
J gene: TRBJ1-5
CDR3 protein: CASSLGTGGRQPQHF
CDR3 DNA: TGCGCCAGCAGCTTGGGTACGGGGGGCAGACAGCCCCAGCATTTT

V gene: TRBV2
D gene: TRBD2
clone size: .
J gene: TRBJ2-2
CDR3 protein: CASSPRASGGLTGELFF
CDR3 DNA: TGTGCCAGCAGTCCGCGTGCTAGCGGGGGTTTGACCGGGGAGCTGTTTTTT

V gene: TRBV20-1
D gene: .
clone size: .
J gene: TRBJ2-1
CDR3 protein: CSASNFGGQFF
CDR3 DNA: TGCAGTGCTAGCAACTTCGGAGGGCAGTTCTTC

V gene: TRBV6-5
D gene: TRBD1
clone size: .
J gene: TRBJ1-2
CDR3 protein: CASRYRGRGGGYTF
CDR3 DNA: TGTGCCAGCAGGTACAGGGGGCGTGGCGGTGGCTACACCTTC

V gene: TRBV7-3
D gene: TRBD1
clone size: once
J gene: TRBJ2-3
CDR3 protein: CASSFHRQGAGDTQYF
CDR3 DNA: TGTGCCAGCAGCTTTCATAGACAGGGGGCAGGGGATACGCAGTATTTT

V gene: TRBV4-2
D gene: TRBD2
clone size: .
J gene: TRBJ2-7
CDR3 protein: CASSQDKLAATYEQYF
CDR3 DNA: TGTGCCAGCAGCCAAGACAAACTAGCGGCCACCTACGAGCAGTACTTC

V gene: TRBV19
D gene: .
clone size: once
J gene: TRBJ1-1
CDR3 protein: CASIPDTRDTEAFF
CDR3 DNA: TGTGCCAGTATCCCGGACACCCGAGACACTGAAGCTTTCTTT

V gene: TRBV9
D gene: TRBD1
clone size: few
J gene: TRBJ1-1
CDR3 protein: CASSGGRDRGTEAFF
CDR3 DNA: TGTGCCAGCAGCGGTGGGCGGGACAGGGGCACTGAAGCTTTCTTT

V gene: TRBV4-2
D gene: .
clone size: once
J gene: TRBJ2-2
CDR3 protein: CASSQRADTGELFF
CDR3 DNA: TGTGCCAGCAGCCAGAGGGCGGACACCGGGGAGCTGTTTTTT

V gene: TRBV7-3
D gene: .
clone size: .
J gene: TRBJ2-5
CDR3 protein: CASSLSIQETQYF
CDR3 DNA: TGTGCCAGCAGCTTAAGCATACAAGAGACCCAGTACTTC

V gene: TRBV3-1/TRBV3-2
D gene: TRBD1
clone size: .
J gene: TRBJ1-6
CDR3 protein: CASTYSTGENSPLHF
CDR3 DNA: TGTGCCAGCACCTACTCGACAGGGGAGAATTCACCCCTCCACTTT

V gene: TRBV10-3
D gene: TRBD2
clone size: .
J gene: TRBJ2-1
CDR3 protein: CAISDPRERAEQFF
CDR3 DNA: TGTGCCATCAGTGACCCGCGGGAGCGGGCTGAGCAGTTCTTC

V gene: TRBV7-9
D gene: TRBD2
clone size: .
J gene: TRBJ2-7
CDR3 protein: CASSLAGANEQYF
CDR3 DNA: TGTGCCAGCAGTTTAGCGGGGGCGAACGAGCAGTACTTC

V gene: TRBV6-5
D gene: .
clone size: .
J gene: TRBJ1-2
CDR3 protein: CASSYRGVYGYTF
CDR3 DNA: TGTGCCAGCAGTTACAGAGGGGTCTATGGCTACACCTTC

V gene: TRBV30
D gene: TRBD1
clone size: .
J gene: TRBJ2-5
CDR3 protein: CAWRDRGLETQYF
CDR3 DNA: TGTGCCTGGAGGGACAGGGGGCTGGAGACCCAGTACTTC

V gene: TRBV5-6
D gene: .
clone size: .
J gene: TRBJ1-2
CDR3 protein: CASSREWGGGYTF
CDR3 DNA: TGTGCCAGCAGCAGGGAATGGGGGGGAGGCTACACCTTC

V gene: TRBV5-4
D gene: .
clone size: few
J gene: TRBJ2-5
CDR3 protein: CASSARGIKETQYF
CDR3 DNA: TGTGCCAGCAGCGCGCGGGGCATAAAAGAGACCCAGTACTTC

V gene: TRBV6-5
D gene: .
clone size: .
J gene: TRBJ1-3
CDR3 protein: CASSYDRLAGNTIYF
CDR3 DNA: TGTGCCAGCAGTTACGACAGGCTCGCTGGAAACACCATATATTTT

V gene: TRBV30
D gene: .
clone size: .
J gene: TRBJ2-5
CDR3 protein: CAWRVWGGETQYF
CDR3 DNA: TGTGCCTGGAGAGTCTGGGGCGGGGAGACCCAGTACTTC

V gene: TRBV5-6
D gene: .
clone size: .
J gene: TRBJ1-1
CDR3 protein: CASSEGQTNTEAFF
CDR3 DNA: TGTGCCAGCAGCGAGGGACAAACGAACACTGAAGCTTTCTTT

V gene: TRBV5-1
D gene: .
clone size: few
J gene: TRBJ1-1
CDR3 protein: CASSFTTANTEAFF
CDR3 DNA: TGCGCCAGCAGCTTTACGACGGCGAACACTGAAGCTTTCTTT

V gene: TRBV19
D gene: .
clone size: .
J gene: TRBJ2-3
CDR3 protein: CASSIGRATDTQYF
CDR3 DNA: TGTGCCAGTAGTATAGGCAGGGCCACAGATACGCAGTATTTT

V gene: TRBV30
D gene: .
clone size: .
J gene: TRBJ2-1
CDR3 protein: CAWEGEFRNEQFF
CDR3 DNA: TGTGCTTGGGAGGGGGAGTTCAGGAATGAGCAGTTCTTC

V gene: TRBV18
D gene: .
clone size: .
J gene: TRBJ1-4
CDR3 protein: CASSPLQSGEKLFF
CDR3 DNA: TGTGCCAGCTCACCTCTTCAATCTGGGGAAAAACTGTTTTTT

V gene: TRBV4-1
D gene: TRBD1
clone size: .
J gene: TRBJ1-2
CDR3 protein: CASSQDPRGYGYTF
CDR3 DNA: TGCGCCAGCAGCCAAGATCCCAGGGGGTATGGCTACACCTTC

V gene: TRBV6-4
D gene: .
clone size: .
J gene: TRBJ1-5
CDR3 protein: CASSDSANGDQPQHF
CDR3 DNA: TGTGCCAGCAGTGACTCAGCGAATGGGGATCAGCCCCAGCATTTT

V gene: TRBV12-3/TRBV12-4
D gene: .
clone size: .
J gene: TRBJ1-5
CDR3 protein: CASSLALNQPQHF
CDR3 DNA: TGTGCCAGCAGTTTAGCGCTCAATCAGCCCCAGCATTTT

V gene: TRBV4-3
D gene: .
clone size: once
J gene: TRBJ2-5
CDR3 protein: CASSQDRPGQETQYF
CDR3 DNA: TGCGCCAGCAGCCAAGATCGCCCAGGGCAAGAGACCCAGTACTTC

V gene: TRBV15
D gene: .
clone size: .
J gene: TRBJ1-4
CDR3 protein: CATSRAGREKLFF
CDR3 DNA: TGTGCCACCAGCAGAGCAGGGCGGGAAAAACTGTTTTTT

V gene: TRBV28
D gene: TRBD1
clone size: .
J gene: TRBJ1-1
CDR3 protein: CASSWGTGTLNTEAFF
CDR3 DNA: TGTGCCAGCAGTTGGGGGACAGGGACCTTGAACACTGAAGCTTTCTTT

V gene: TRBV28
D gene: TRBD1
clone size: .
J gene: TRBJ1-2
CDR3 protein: CASNSQGAGDYGYTF
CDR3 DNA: TGTGCCAGCAACTCACAGGGGGCGGGGGACTATGGCTACACCTTC

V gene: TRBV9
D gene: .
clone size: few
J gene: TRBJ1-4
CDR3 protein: CASSASPPGRNEKLFF
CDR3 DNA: TGTGCCAGCAGCGCCTCGCCCCCCGGGAGAAATGAAAAACTGTTTTTT

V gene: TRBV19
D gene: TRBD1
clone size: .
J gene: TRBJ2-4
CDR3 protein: CASSIRGPAKNIQYF
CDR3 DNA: TGTGCCAGTAGTATTAGGGGGCCGGCCAAAAACATTCAGTACTTC

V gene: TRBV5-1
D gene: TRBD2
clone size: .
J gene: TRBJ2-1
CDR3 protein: CASSLGVAGGLSSSYNEQFF
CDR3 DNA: TGCGCCAGCAGCTTGGGAGTAGCGGGGGGCCTCTCCAGCTCCTACAATGAGCAGTTCTTC

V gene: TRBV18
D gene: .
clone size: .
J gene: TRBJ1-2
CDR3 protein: CASSLRQDTNYGYTF
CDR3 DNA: TGTGCCAGCTCCCTCCGACAGGACACTAACTATGGCTACACCTTC

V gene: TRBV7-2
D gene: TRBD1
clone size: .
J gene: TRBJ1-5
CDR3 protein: CASSLVGQGNQPQHF
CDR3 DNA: TGTGCCAGCAGCTTAGTGGGACAGGGCAATCAGCCCCAGCATTTT

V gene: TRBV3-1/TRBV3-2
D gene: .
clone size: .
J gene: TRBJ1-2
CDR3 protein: CASSQGLSSQHYGYTF
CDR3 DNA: TGTGCCAGCAGCCAAGGGCTTTCATCCCAGCACTATGGCTACACCTTC

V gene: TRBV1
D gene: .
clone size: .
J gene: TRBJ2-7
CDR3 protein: CTSSQDWVGGRGIYEQYF
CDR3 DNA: TGCACCAGCAGCCAAGATTGGGTTGGGGGCCGGGGGATCTACGAGCAGTACTTC

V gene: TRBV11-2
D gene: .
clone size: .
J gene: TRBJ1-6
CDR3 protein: CASSPATAIYNSPLHF
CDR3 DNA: TGTGCCAGCAGCCCGGCTACAGCCATCTATAATTCACCCCTCCACTTT

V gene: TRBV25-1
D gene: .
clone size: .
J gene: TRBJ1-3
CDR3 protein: CASQGATGDTIYF
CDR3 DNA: TGTGCCAGCCAAGGGGCTACGGGGGACACCATATATTTT

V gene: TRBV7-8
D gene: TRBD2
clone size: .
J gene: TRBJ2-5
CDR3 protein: CASSQGLAETQYF
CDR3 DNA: TGTGCCAGCAGCCAAGGACTAGCAGAGACCCAGTACTTC

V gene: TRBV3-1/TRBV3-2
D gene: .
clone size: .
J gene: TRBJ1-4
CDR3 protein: CASRPGTFNEKLFF
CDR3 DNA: TGTGCCAGCAGACCCGGGACATTCAATGAAAAACTGTTTTTT

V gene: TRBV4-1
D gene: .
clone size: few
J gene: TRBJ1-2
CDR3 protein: CASSQVQGSNYGYTF
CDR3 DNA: TGCGCCAGCAGCCAGGTACAGGGTAGTAACTATGGCTACACCTTC

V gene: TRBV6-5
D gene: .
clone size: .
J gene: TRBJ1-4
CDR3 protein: CASSETDSLNEKLFF
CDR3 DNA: TGTGCCAGCAGCGAGACGGACAGCCTAAATGAAAAACTGTTTTTT

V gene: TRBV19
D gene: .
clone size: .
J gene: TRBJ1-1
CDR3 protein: CASSMGNTEAFF
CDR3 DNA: TGTGCCAGTAGTATGGGGAACACTGAAGCTTTCTTT

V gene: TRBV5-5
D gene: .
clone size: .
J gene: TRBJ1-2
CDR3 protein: CASSYDRSPVGYTF
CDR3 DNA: TGTGCCAGCAGCTACGACAGGTCCCCGGTGGGCTACACCTTC

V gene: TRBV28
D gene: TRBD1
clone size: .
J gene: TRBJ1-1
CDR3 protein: CASSSPTGAGTEAFF
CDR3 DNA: TGTGCCAGCAGTTCCCCGACAGGGGCGGGAACTGAAGCTTTCTTT

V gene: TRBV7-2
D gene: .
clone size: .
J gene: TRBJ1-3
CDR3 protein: CASSSVGGSGNTIYF
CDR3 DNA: TGTGCCAGCAGCTCAGTCGGTGGCTCTGGAAACACCATATATTTT

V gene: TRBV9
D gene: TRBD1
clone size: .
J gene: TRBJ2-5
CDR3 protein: CASSVASGGEGTQYF
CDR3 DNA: TGTGCCAGCAGCGTAGCGTCAGGGGGCGAGGGGACCCAGTACTTC

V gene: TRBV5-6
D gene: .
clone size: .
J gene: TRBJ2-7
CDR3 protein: CASSSTGRYEQYF
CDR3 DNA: TGTGCCAGCAGCTCGACAGGGAGGTACGAGCAGTACTTC

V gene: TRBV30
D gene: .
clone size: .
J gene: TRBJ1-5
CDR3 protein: CAWSADSNQPQHF
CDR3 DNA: TGTGCCTGGAGCGCGGATAGCAATCAGCCCCAGCATTTT

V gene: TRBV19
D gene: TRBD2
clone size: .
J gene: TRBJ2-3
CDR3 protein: CASSPPLGLAGAGRTDTQYF
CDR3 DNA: TGTGCCAGTAGTCCGCCCTTGGGACTAGCGGGAGCGGGGAGGACAGATACGCAGTATTTT